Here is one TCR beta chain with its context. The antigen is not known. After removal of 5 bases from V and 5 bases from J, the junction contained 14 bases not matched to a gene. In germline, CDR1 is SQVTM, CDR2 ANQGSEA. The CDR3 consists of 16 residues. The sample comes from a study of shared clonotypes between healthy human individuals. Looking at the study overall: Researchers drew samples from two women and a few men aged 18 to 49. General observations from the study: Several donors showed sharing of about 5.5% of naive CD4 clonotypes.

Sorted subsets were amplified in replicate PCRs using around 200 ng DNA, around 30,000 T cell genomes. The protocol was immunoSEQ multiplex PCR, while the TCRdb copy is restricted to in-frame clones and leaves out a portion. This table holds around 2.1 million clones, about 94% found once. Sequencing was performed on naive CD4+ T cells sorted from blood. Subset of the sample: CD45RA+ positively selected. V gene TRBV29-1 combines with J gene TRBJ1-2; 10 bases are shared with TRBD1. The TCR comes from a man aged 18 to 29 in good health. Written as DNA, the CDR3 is TGCAGCGTTTCCGGGACAGGGGTAAAAGCCAAGTATGGCTACACCTTC. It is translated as CSVSGTGVKAKYGYTF.